The 15 T cell receptor beta chains below were found in one sample sequenced in a study of blood T cells in healthy people across ages. A sample-barcoded 5' primer and a J-beta primer mix were used in a second PCR of roughly 6 to 11 cycles. Using its own MiXCR run on the 5' RACE reads, TCRdb lists one record per CDR3 protein. This sample has about 570,000 distinct CDR3 sequences, with 27% found just once. Sequences were obtained from blood. All receptors come from a woman in her sixties or seventies in good health.

This clonotype was picked up a small number of times. The chain is built from TRBV15 and TRBJ1-2, with D possibly being TRBD1 (6 bases). Germline values: CDR1 LNHNV, CDR2 YYDKDF (reference sequence). V lost 3 bases to trimming and J lost 1 base, with 12 bases between them. This CDR3 contains 15 residues. DNA for the CDR3: TGTGCCACCAGCAGCCACGGGACACTTAACTATGGCTACACCTTC. Translating gives CATSSHGTLNYGYTF.

Worth noting for this clonotype: This may come from a read error, since a much larger clone is one base off. The chain employs TRBV6-2 or TRBV6-3 and TRBJ2-5, with 7 bases identical to TRBD1. The V gene end was trimmed by 7 bases and the J gene end by 4 bases; junction bases not matched to a gene: 6. Per the germline V gene, CDR1 is MNHEY and CDR2 is SVGEGT. The CDR3 is 13 residues long. In DNA, the CDR3 is TGTGCCAGCACCGGACAGGTACGAGAGACCCAGTACTTC. This codes for CASTGQVRETQYF.

This clonotype was found a few times. The CDR3 DNA reads as TGCAGTGCTAGAGATGAGTCGGCTAGCGGATTTAAAAATGAGCAGTTCTTC. Translation: CSARDESASGFKNEQFF. The V and J genes are TRBV20-1 and TRBJ2-1; 7 nucleotides agree with TRBD2. Per the germline V gene, CDR1 is DFQATT and CDR2 is SNEGSKA (reference sequence). This CDR3 has 17 amino acids. V shed 0 bases and J 7 bases; nucleotides not matched to a gene: 15.

This clonotype was detected only a few times. V and J are TRBV6-5 and TRBJ2-5; TRBD2 agrees at 11 bases. This CDR3 spans 14 amino acids. CDR1 is MNHEY, CDR2 SVGAGI, per germline. The trim removed 6 bases at V and 4 bases at J, leaving 4 bases unmatched. In DNA form, the CDR3 reads TGTGCCAGCAGAAAAACTAGCGGGAGAGAGACCCAGTACTTC. This encodes CASRKTSGRETQYF.

The chain links TRBV20-1 to TRBJ1-2; no clear D. Germline values: CDR1 DFQATT, CDR2 SNEGSKA (reference sequence). This CDR3 region has 13 residues. Trimming stripped 5 bases from V and 4 bases from J, with 14 bases between. CDR3 DNA: TGCAGTGCTCGCCTGGGGTTAGGCTATGGCTACACCTTC. It specifies CSARLGLGYGYTF.

The genes are TRBV18 and TRBJ2-7, with TRBD1 as a possible D gene (6 bases). This CDR3 comprises 14 residues. CDR1 is KGHSH, CDR2 LQKENI, per germline. Trimming pared 3 bases from V and 2 bases from J, leaving 11 bases between. The DNA for the CDR3 is TGTGCCAGCTCACCCGCGGACAGAGCCTACGAGCAGTACTTC. Residues: CASSPADRAYEQYF.

V and J are TRBV7-2 and TRBJ2-1; perhaps TRBD2 as D (5 bases). CDR1 and CDR2 from the germline V gene are SGHTA and FQGNSA. CDR3 length equals 13 residues. Trimming left V 7 bases short and J 10 bases short, with 17 bases between. The CDR3 DNA reads TGTGCCAGCAACCAAGGAGGATCTAGAGAGCAGTTCTTC. Protein sequence: CASNQGGSREQFF.

The sample holds many counts of this clonotype. The chain is built from TRBV7-2 and TRBJ2-4; 10 bases are shared with TRBD2. This CDR3 comprises 13 residues. The junction had 8 bases not matched to a gene; V was cut back by 5 bases and J by 13 bases. Per germline, CDR1 SGHTA and CDR2 FQGNSA. The CDR3 region is CASSARTSGNQYF. The CDR3 coding sequence is TGTGCCAGCAGCGCACGGACTAGCGGAAACCAGTACTTC.

The rearrangement uses TRBV9 and TRBJ2-2, with 11 bases identical to TRBD1. J lost 5 bases, V lost 0 bases, and 6 bases had no gene match. The CDR3 is 17 residues long. Germline V gene data show CDR1 as SGDLS and CDR2 as YYNGEE. The CDR3 DNA sequence: TGTGCCAGCAGCGTAGCTGGACAGGGGGCAGGTACCGGGGAGCTGTTTTTT. It codes for CASSVAGQGAGTGELFF.

The DNA of the CDR3 is TGCGCCAGCAGCGCCATGGGACAGCGCGATGAAAAACTGTTTTTT. Translation: CASSAMGQRDEKLFF. This chain joins TRBV5-1 and TRBJ1-4, with 7 bases that match TRBD1. There are 15 residues in the CDR3. Germline V gene sequence: CDR1 SGHRS, CDR2 YFSETQ. V trimming: 4 bases; J trimming: 6 bases; junction bases outside the gene matches: 9.

V gene TRBV7-2 combines with J gene TRBJ1-1; weak D call: TRBD1 (6 bases). Germline-derived CDR1 and CDR2 are SGHTA and FQGNSA. The CDR3 covers 14 residues. V was cut by 5 bases and J by 0 bases, with 10 bases left in between. The CDR3 region has the DNA TGTGCCAGCAGCCGGACAGTTATGAACACTGAAGCTTTCTTT. The encoded protein is CASSRTVMNTEAFF.

The chain joins TRBV29-1 to TRBJ2-1; weak D call: TRBD1 (6 bases). V was clipped by 3 bases and J by 4 bases, with 16 bases between them. The CDR3 extends over 15 amino acids. CDR1 is SQVTM, CDR2 ANQGSEA, per germline. The CDR3 DNA reads as TGCAGCGTTGAGTTCCGGGTGGGGGCTTACAATGAGCAGTTCTTC. Amino acids: CSVEFRVGAYNEQFF.

This clonotype has a handful of counts. CDR3 sequence (DNA): TGTGCCAGCAAGTTACAGGGAGTTAATAATTCACCCCTCCACTTT. Protein sequence: CASKLQGVNNSPLHF. The V call is TRBV7-2, the J call TRBJ1-6, with a possible D match to TRBD1 (6 bases). Trimming stripped 7 bases from V and 5 bases from J, with 15 bases between. This CDR3 comprises 15 residues. From germline, CDR1 is SGHTA and CDR2 FQGNSA.

The chain joins TRBV6-5 to TRBJ1-2; weak D call: TRBD1 (6 bases). Trimming left V 1 base short and J 7 bases short, with 10 bases between. The CDR3 length is 13 residues. Germline V gives CDR1 MNHEY, CDR2 SVGAGI. The CDR3 DNA reads as TGTGCCAGCAGTTACTACACAGGGAGTGGCTACACCTTC. Translation: CASSYYTGSGYTF.

The chain carries TRBV6-4 and TRBJ2-3, with 13 positions matching TRBD2. CDR3 length equals 15 residues. V was pared by 6 bases and J by 5 bases, with 5 bases of the junction left unmatched. Germline values: CDR1 MRHNA, CDR2 SNTAGT. The CDR3 loop is CASSPTSGGIDTQYF. CDR3 sequence (DNA): TGTGCCAGCAGCCCGACTAGCGGGGGGATAGATACGCAGTATTTT.